The T cell receptor (beta chain) under discussion was sequenced for a study of identical twins. TCRdb re-called the 5' RACE reads through MiXCR, storing one row per CDR3 protein. In the table there are more than 400,000 distinct CDR3 sequences, roughly 15% of which are singletons. Everyone who gave samples was a healthy Caucasian. Broader study findings: Conclusions relied on cross-sectional statistical analysis, not following the same donors.

This clonotype was seen a handful of times. Antigen specificity is unknown. This sample was also put to use in a study of yellow fever vaccine responses in identical twins.

This sequence originates from a woman in her late teens or twenties in good health. Specimen: CD4+ T cells sorted from blood.

The CDR3 DNA follows: TGTGCCAGCAGTTTTCGGCGGAACAGCTATAAAAACTCTGGGGCCAACGTCCTGACTTTC. Its translation is CASSFRRNSYKNSGANVLTF. This rearrangement joins TRBV12-3 or TRBV12-4 to TRBJ2-6, with D uncertain. This CDR3 is built from 20 residues. With 3 bases removed from V and 0 bases from J, the gap between germline ends came to 21 bases.